These T cell receptor beta chains were read from a single sample in a study of T cells in localized non-small cell lung cancer. TCRdb's table, derived via immunoSEQ multiplex PCR, lists solely in-frame clones and lacks some. The sample has some 1,300 clones; less than 30% are singletons. The sample in question was normal lung tissue next to the tumor, obtained before any cancer treatment. These receptors were obtained from a woman aged 35 to 70 with stage I squamous cell lung carcinoma. Both conserved end residues are part of each CDR3. Each record gives: clone size, J gene, D gene, V gene, CDR3 DNA, CDR3 protein. A D gene is named only where the DNA matches it firmly. Size values are once, few and many counts, or a class for expanded clones, and some rows have none.

>NA|TRBJ2-3|NA|TRBV5-1
TGCGCCAGCAGCTTGCTGGGGCAGGTCACAGATACGCAGTATTTT
CASSLLGQVTDTQYF
>NA|TRBJ2-7|TRBD2|TRBV30
TGTGCCTGGGGACTAGCAATGGACGAGCAGTACTTC
CAWGLAMDEQYF
>NA|TRBJ1-6|TRBD1|TRBV23-1
TGCGCCAGCAGCTTGGGGACAGGGGCTATTACTTCACCCCTCCACTTT
CASSLGTGAITSPLHF
>few|TRBJ1-2|TRBD1|TRBV11-3
TGTGCCAGCAGCGCCGGGACAGGGCTTAGTGGTGGCTACACCTTC
CASSAGTGLSGGYTF
>NA|TRBJ1-2|TRBD1|TRBV6-8
TGTGCCAGCAGTTACGGACAGGGGAATGGCTACACCTTC
CASSYGQGNGYTF
>medium-sized|TRBJ2-7|NA|TRBV9
TGTGCCAGCAGCGAGGGACTGGGGGGCACGGACTACGAGCAGTACTTC
CASSEGLGGTDYEQYF
>NA|TRBJ2-7|NA|TRBV5-1
TGCGCCAGCAGCCTAACCACAGGGCACGGAAAAGGGGGTGCCTACGAGCAGTACTTC
CASSLTTGHGKGGAYEQYF
>few|TRBJ2-1|TRBD2|TRBV11-3
TGTGCCAGCAGCCTAACTAGCGGGAGTCAAAATGAGCAGTTCTTC
CASSLTSGSQNEQFF
>NA|TRBJ1-5|TRBD1|TRBV6-8
TGTGCCAGCAACACACTACAGGGGAGCGGTCAGCCCCAGCATTTT
CASNTLQGSGQPQHF
>NA|TRBJ2-2|NA|TRBV11-3
TGTGCCAGCAGTCCCACGGCGTATCCCGGGGAGCTGTTTTTT
CASSPTAYPGELFF
>few|TRBJ2-5|TRBD1|TRBV9
TGTGCCAGCAGGCCCCGGGACAGGGCTAGGGAGACCCAGTACTTC
CASRPRDRARETQYF
>few|TRBJ1-1|TRBD1|TRBV29-1
TGCAGCGTTGAGACCAGAAAGCCAACAGGGGGCCTGAACACTGAAGCTTTCTTT
CSVETRKPTGGLNTEAFF
>medium-sized|TRBJ2-5|TRBD1|TRBV9
TGTGCCAGCAGCTTACCGACAGGGGGCCTCCAGGAGACCCAGTACTTC
CASSLPTGGLQETQYF
>few|TRBJ2-7|NA|TRBV7-8
TGTGCCAGCAGCTACGGGGCCTCCTACGAGCAGTACTTC
CASSYGASYEQYF
>few|TRBJ2-7|NA|TRBV9
TGTGCCAGCAGTTTGATCCGACCGAGCTCCTACGAGCAGTACTTC
CASSLIRPSSYEQYF
>NA|TRBJ1-1|NA|TRBV19
TGTGCCAGTAGTACCCCGGGACCCATGAACACTGAAGCTTTCTTT
CASSTPGPMNTEAFF
>few|TRBJ2-2|NA|TRBV11-3
TGTGCCAGCAGCTCGATGTCAGCAGGTGGCGGGGAGCTGTTTTTT
CASSSMSAGGGELFF
>medium-sized|TRBJ2-1|TRBD2|TRBV9
TGTGCCAGCAGCGTAGGTGATAGCGGGAGATTTAGTGAGCAGTTCTTC
CASSVGDSGRFSEQFF
>NA|TRBJ2-1|NA|TRBV9
TGTGCCAGCAGCGTAGATGGGCGGCCCAGTACAATGAGGCAGTTCTTC
CASSVDGRPSTMRQFF
>NA|TRBJ2-7|NA|TRBV28
TGTGCCAGCAGTTTGGGCAGCACCTACGAGCAGTACTTC
CASSLGSTYEQYF
>NA|TRBJ2-7|NA|TRBV10-2
TGCGCCAGCAGTGAGGATCCCAGGGTGGCGGGTTCCTACGAGCAGTACTTC
CASSEDPRVAGSYEQYF
>NA|TRBJ2-7|TRBD2|TRBV7-6
TGTGCCAGAAGCCCTGGGGGGGAGCGGGAGTTTGACGAGCAGTACTTC
CARSPGGEREFDEQYF
>NA|TRBJ1-3|TRBD1|TRBV6-8
TGTGCCAGCATGCCAGGACAGGGTTTGAGAAACACCATATATTTT
CASMPGQGLRNTIYF
>few|TRBJ1-4|NA|TRBV11-3
TGTGCCAGCAGCTCACCACAGAGCACAACTAATGAAAAACTGTTTTTT
CASSSPQSTTNEKLFF
>NA|TRBJ2-3|NA|TRBV28
TGTGCCAGCAGACTTGACCTAGATAGGCAGTATTTT
CASRLDLDRQYF
>NA|TRBJ1-3|NA|TRBV11-3
TGTGCCAGCAGCTTAGAGAGGGCCTCTGGAAACACCATATATTTT
CASSLERASGNTIYF
>NA|TRBJ2-1|NA|TRBV11-3
TGTGCCAGCAGCCCCACGGGGGTCGTCAATGAGCAGTTCTTC
CASSPTGVVNEQFF
>few|TRBJ2-7|NA|TRBV30
TGTGCCTTGCACTCCGGGGCCCACTACGAGCAGTACTTC
CALHSGAHYEQYF
>few|TRBJ1-2|NA|TRBV9
TGTGCCAGCAAACGGGACGGACCGGGCTACACCTTC
CASKRDGPGYTF
>few|TRBJ1-6|NA|TRBV9
TGTGCCAGCAGCCCCCGCGTAGACCTCTCACCCCTCCACTTT
CASSPRVDLSPLHF
>NA|TRBJ2-2|TRBD2|TRBV6-8
TGTGCCAGCAGTTACTCAGCGGGAGAGGGCACCGGGGAGCTGTTTTTT
CASSYSAGEGTGELFF
>medium-sized|TRBJ1-3|TRBD1|TRBV9
TGTGCCAGCAGCGTAACCATCGGGACAGGGGGAAACACCATATATTTT
CASSVTIGTGGNTIYF
>NA|TRBJ1-1|NA|TRBV18
TGTGCCAGCTCACAGACAGTGAACACTGAAGCTTTCTTT
CASSQTVNTEAFF
>NA|TRBJ1-2|NA|TRBV28
TGTGCCAGCAGTTTAGGGCATCAGGGGATTCCCTCCTTC
CASSLGHQGIPSF
>large|TRBJ2-2|TRBD1|TRBV6-8
TGTGCCAGCAGTTCGGCAGGGGACAGGGGGTTGGCCGGGGAGCTGTTTTTT
CASSSAGDRGLAGELFF
>NA|TRBJ2-1|NA|TRBV18
TGTGCCAGCTCACCACCCAATGGGGAAGGACGGTTCTTC
CASSPPNGEGRFF
>few|TRBJ2-2|NA|TRBV30
TGTGCCTGGAGTGGGAAACCCCCGGCCGGGGAGCTGTTTTTT
CAWSGKPPAGELFF
>NA|TRBJ2-1|NA|TRBV11-3
TGTGCCAGCAGCTTTGAGGGAGGCCCAGCAGCTTACAATGAGCAGTTCTTC
CASSFEGGPAAYNEQFF
>once|TRBJ2-1|NA|TRBV19
TGTGCCACCCTAGGGGGGAGAGGTGAGCAGTTCTTC
CATLGGRGEQFF
>large|TRBJ2-2|NA|TRBV28
TGTGCCAGCAGTACGCGCGGCACCGGGGAGCTGTTTTTT
CASSTRGTGELFF
>NA|TRBJ2-3|TRBD2|TRBV19
TGTGCCAGTAGTATATGGCGGGAGGTAGATACGCAGTATTTT
CASSIWREVDTQYF
>once|TRBJ2-1|TRBD2|TRBV18
TGTGCCAGCTCACCCCCAAAAAGCGGGAGGAACAATGAGCAGTTCTTC
CASSPPKSGRNNEQFF
>medium-sized|TRBJ2-1|TRBD2|TRBV6-8
TGTGCCAGCAGAAACCTGGGACTAGCGAGTGGTGAGCAGTTCTTC
CASRNLGLASGEQFF
>medium-sized|TRBJ1-2|NA|TRBV11-3
TGTGCCAGCAGCCCCGGCGGGGGGCAAGACCCCTATGGCTACACCTTC
CASSPGGGQDPYGYTF
>NA|TRBJ2-5|TRBD2|TRBV30
TGTGCCTGGAGTGTCGGTCGACTAGCGGGAGGACAAGAGACCCAGTACTTC
CAWSVGRLAGGQETQYF
>NA|TRBJ2-3|TRBD1|TRBV11-3
TGTGCCAGCAGCTTTGCAGGGGGCGCCGGAGATACGCAGTATTTT
CASSFAGGAGDTQYF
>NA|TRBJ2-7|TRBD1|TRBV5-1
TGCGCCAGCACCTCCGGTGGGACAGGGTATTACGAGCAGTACTTC
CASTSGGTGYYEQYF
>few|TRBJ1-3|TRBD1|TRBV6-8
TGTGCCAGCGGACGACAGGGACTAAATTCTGGAAACACCATATATTTT
CASGRQGLNSGNTIYF
>NA|TRBJ2-7|NA|TRBV6-8
TGTGCCAGCAGTTACTCGCCCCCGGGAGAGCAGTACTTC
CASSYSPPGEQYF
>NA|TRBJ2-2|TRBD2|TRBV28
TGTGCCAGCAGTTTATTTACTAGCGGGAACACCGGGGAGCTGTTTTTT
CASSLFTSGNTGELFF
>NA|TRBJ1-5|NA|TRBV12-5
TGTGCCAGCGCGGATAACCTGCTTCGGCCCCAGCATTTT
CASADNLLRPQHF
>medium-sized|TRBJ2-3|NA|TRBV6-8
TGTGCCAGCAGTTACTGGGCAGATACGCAGTATTTT
CASSYWADTQYF
>NA|TRBJ2-7|NA|TRBV23-1
TGCGCCAGCAGTCAATCGGCCTCCTACGAGCAGTACTTC
CASSQSASYEQYF
>NA|TRBJ1-2|TRBD1|TRBV28
TGTGCCAGCAGTGCTCCGGGACAGGGCGACTATGGCTACACCTTC
CASSAPGQGDYGYTF
>few|TRBJ2-2|TRBD2|TRBV11-3
TGTGCCAGCAGCCAAAGGACTAGCGGGATCGGGACCGGGGAGCTGTTTTTT
CASSQRTSGIGTGELFF
>medium-sized|TRBJ1-6|TRBD1|TRBV4-1
TGCGCCAGCAGCCACGTAGGGGACAGCCAAAATTCACCCCTCCACTTT
CASSHVGDSQNSPLHF
>large|TRBJ2-7|TRBD1|TRBV30
TGTGCCTGGGGGGACAGCTACGAGCAGTACTTC
CAWGDSYEQYF
>few|TRBJ2-3|NA|TRBV6-8
TGTGCCAGCAGTAATTTCATCCGGGCTGCGCAGTATTTT
CASSNFIRAAQYF
>few|TRBJ1-4|NA|TRBV29-1
TGCAGCGTTGAAGCGCAGGGGCGGCATGAAAAACTGTTTTTT
CSVEAQGRHEKLFF